The 5 T cell receptor beta chains given below trace back to one sample, sequenced in a study of T cell responses to AZD1222 COVID-19 vaccine. The assay was immunoSEQ multiplex PCR, and TCRdb's table has in-frame clones only and misses some. The sample carries hundreds of thousands of clones, roughly 93% recorded once. Specimen: peripheral blood, collected 28 days after the second AZD1222 dose. The receptors were sampled from an adult who received the AZD1222 COVID-19 vaccine.

V usage is TRBV20-1 and J usage is TRBJ1-2; no clear D. This CDR3 is 12 amino acids long. Germline V gene sequence: CDR1 DFQATT, CDR2 SNEGSKA (reference sequence). V lost 3 bases and J lost 5, with 10 bases in between. CDR3: CSASDDKYGYTF. The CDR3 DNA is TGCAGTGCTAGTGACGATAAGTATGGCTACACCTTC.

The chain carries TRBV7-9 and TRBJ2-7, with 7 bases identical to TRBD1. CDR3 length equals 16 residues. After removal of 5 bases from V and 5 bases from J, the junction contained 15 bases not matched to a gene. Per the germline V gene, CDR1 is SEHNR and CDR2 is FQNEAQ (reference sequence). The CDR3 nucleotides are TGTGCCAGCAGCCTTCGGGGCGGAGACAGGGTCCACGAGCAGTACTTC. Protein sequence: CASSLRGGDRVHEQYF.

V is TRBV7-9 and J is TRBJ2-3; D is unclear. Per germline, CDR1 SEHNR and CDR2 FQNEAQ (reference sequence). This CDR3 region has 15 residues. The V end was cut by 3 bases, the J end by 4 bases, with 14 bases between. Written as DNA, the CDR3 is TGTGCCAGCAGCTTGTCCGGGCTCAGTCCAGATACGCAGTATTTT. This sequence encodes CASSLSGLSPDTQYF.

V gene TRBV4-2 combines with J gene TRBJ1-1, with D perhaps TRBD1 (5 bases). The CDR3 has 14 amino acids. V gave up 0 bases and J gave up 7 bases, with 12 bases separating them. Germline assignment: CDR1 LGHNA and CDR2 YNFKEQ. The CDR3 loop is CASSQERGLSEAFF. The CDR3 bases are TGTGCCAGCAGCCAAGAAAGGGGCCTCAGTGAAGCTTTCTTT.

This chain connects TRBV29-1 to TRBJ1-3; no firm D call. Germline assignment: CDR1 SQVTM and CDR2 ANQGSEA. V was cut by 7 bases and J by 0 bases, with 10 bases left in between. The CDR3 extends over 13 amino acids. This CDR3 is CSATDNSGNTIYF. CDR3 nucleotide sequence: TGCAGCGCCACAGATAACTCTGGAAACACCATATATTTT.